The clone carrying this T cell receptor (beta chain) was observed once. With 6 bases removed from V and 10 bases from J, the gap between germline ends came to 9 bases. The germline CDR1 and CDR2 sequences are LGHNT and FRNRAP. There are 10 residues in the CDR3. The repertoire was sequenced with immunoSEQ multiplex PCR; TCRdb's copy has only in-frame clones and lacks some. The repertoire holds some 71,000 clones, with roughly four fifths as singletons. The record originates from a study of blood T cell repertoires in COVID-19. Background on the study: The analysed material was cDNA or gDNA that came from T cells, B-cell-depleted T cells, or PBMCs.

This chain links TRBV12-5 with TRBJ1-2, with D unclear. What was sequenced was peripheral blood. The TCR was taken from a man between 50 and 59 years old with COVID-19, enrolled during active disease. The CDR3 DNA follows: TGTGCTAGTGGCCTAGAGGACTACACCTTC. Encoded protein: CASGLEDYTF.